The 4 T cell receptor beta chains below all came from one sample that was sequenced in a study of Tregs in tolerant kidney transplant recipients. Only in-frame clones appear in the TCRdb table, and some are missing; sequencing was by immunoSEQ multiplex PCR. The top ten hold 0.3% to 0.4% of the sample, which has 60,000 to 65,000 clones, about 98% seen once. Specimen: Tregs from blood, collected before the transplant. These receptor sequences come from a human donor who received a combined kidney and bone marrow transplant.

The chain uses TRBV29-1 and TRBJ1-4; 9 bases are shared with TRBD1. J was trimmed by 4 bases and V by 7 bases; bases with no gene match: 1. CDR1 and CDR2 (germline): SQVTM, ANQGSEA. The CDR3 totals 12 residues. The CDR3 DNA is TGCAGCGCGGGACAGGGTAATGAAAAACTGTTTTTT. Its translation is CSAGQGNEKLFF.

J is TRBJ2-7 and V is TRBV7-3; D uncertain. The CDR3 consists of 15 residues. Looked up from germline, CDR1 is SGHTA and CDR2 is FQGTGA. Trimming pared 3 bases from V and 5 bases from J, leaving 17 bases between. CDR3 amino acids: CASSFTGPPGNEQYF. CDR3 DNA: TGTGCCAGCAGCTTCACTGGGCCTCCAGGCAACGAGCAGTACTTC. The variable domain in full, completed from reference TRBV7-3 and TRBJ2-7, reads GAGVSQTPSNKVTEKGKYVELRCDPISGHTALYWYRQSLGQGPEFLIYFQGTGAADDSGLPNDRFFAVRPEGSVSTLKIQRTERGDSAVYLCASSFTGPPGNEQYFGPGTRLTVT.

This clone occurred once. The DNA for the CDR3 is TGTGCCAGCAGTTTTCCCGAGGCGGGACAGGGGGCCTACGAGCAGTACTTC. This translates into CASSFPEAGQGAYEQYF. The V call is TRBV28, the J call TRBJ2-7, with 11 bases identical to TRBD1. The CDR3 contains 17 residues. The trim removed 3 bases at V and 2 bases at J, leaving 9 bases unmatched. Germline values: CDR1 MDHEN, CDR2 SYDVKM.

The CDR3 region is CASSFRQGQETQYF. The CDR3 region has the DNA TGTGCCAGCAGTTTTAGACAGGGCCAAGAGACCCAGTACTTC. The J gene is TRBJ2-5, the V gene TRBV6-6; TRBD1 aligns across 7 bases. With 4 bases clipped from V and 1 base from J, the junction kept 3 bases outside the gene matches. The length of the CDR3 is 14 residues. Germline values: CDR1 MNHNY, CDR2 SVGAGI (reference sequence).